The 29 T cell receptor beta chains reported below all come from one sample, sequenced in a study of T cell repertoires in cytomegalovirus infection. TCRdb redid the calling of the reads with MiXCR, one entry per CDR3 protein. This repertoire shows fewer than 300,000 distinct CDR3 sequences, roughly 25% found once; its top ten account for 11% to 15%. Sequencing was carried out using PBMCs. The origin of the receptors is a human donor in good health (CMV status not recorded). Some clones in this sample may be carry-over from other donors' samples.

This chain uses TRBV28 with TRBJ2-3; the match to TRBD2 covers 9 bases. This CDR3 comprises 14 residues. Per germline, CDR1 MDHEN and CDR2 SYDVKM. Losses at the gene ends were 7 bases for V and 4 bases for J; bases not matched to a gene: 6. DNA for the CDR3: TGTGCCAGCAAGGCGGGGGGGCTCGCAGATACGCAGTATTTT. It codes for CASKAGGLADTQYF.

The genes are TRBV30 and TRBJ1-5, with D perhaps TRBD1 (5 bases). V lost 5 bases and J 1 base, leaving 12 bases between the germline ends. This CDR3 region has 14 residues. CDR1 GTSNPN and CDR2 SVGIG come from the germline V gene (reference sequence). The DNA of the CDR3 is TGTGCCTGGGGGCCAGGGCTCAGCAATCAGCCCCAGCATTTT. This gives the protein CAWGPGLSNQPQHF.

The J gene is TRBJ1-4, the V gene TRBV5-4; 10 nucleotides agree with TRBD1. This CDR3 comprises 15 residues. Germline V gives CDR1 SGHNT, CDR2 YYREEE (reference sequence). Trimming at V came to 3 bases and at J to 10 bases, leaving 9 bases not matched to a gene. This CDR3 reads CASSSDRQGARKLFF. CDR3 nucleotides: TGTGCCAGCAGCTCGGACCGACAGGGGGCTCGAAAACTGTTTTTT.

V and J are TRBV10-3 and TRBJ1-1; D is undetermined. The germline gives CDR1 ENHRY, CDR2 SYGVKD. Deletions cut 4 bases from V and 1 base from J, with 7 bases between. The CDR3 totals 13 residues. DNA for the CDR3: TGTGCCATCAGTGTCCGGTGGAACACTGAAGCTTTCTTT. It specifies CAISVRWNTEAFF.

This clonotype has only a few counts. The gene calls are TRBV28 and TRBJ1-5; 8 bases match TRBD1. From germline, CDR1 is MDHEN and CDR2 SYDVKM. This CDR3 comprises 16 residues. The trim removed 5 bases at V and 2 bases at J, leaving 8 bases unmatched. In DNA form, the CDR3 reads TGTGCCAGCAGTCCCCTCCTACAGGGGGGCAATCAGCCCCAGCATTTT. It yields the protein CASSPLLQGGNQPQHF. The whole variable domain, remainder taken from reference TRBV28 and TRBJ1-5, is DVKVTQSSRYLVKRTGEKVFLECVQDMDHENMFWYRQDPGLGLRLIYFSYDVKMKEKGDIPEGYSVSREKKERFSLILESASTNQTSMYLCASSPLLQGGNQPQHFGDGTRLSIL.

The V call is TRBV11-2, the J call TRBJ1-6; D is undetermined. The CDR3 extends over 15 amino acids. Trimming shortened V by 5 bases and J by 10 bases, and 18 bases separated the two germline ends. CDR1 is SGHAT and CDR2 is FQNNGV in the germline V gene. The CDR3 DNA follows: TGTGCCAGCAGCCCATGGCCAGGCTCCGTCTCACCCCTCCACTTT. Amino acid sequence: CASSPWPGSVSPLHF.

CDR3 sequence reads: CASSDLPINEQFF. Written as DNA, the CDR3 is TGCGCCAGCAGTGATCTTCCCATCAATGAGCAGTTCTTC. The chain carries TRBV10-1 and TRBJ2-1; no firm D call. Trimming shortened V by 3 bases and J by 6 bases, and 9 bases separated the two germline ends. Looked up from germline, CDR1 is WNHNN and CDR2 is SYGVQD (reference sequence). The CDR3 extends over 13 amino acids.

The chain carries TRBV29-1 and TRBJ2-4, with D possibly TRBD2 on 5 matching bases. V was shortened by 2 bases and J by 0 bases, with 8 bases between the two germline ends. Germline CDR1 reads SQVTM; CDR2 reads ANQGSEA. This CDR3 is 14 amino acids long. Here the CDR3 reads CSVEYGLAKNIQYF. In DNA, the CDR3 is TGCAGCGTTGAATATGGACTAGCCAAAAACATTCAGTACTTC.

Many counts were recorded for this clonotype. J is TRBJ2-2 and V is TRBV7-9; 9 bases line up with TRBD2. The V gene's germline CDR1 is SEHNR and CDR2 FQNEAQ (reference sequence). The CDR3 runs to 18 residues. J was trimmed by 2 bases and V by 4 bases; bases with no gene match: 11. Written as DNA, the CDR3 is TGTGCCAGCAGCTCACGAGCGGGGCTAGCGGGAAACACCGGGGAGCTGTTTTTT. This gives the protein CASSSRAGLAGNTGELFF. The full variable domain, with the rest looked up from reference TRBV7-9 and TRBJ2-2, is DTGVSQNPRHKITKRGQNVTFRCDPISEHNRLYWYRQTLGQGPEFLTYFQNEAQLEKSRLLSDRFSAERPKGSFSTLEIQRTEQGDSAMYLCASSSRAGLAGNTGELFFGEGSRLTVL.

The chain's CDR3 is CSARELAGGHNEQFF. The CDR3, as DNA: TGCAGTGCTAGAGAACTAGCGGGGGGTCACAATGAGCAGTTCTTC. The genes are TRBV20-1 and TRBJ2-1; 12 bases match TRBD2. Germline loops: CDR1 DFQATT, CDR2 SNEGSKA (reference sequence). CDR3 size: 15 residues. V shed 0 bases, J shed 5 bases, and the junction held 2 bases outside the gene matches.

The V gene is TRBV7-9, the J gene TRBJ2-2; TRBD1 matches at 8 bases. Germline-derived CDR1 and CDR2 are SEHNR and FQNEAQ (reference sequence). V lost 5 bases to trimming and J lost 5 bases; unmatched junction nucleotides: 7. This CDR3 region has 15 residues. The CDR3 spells CASSLRQGRTGELFF. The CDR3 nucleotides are TGTGCCAGCAGCCTACGACAGGGGAGGACCGGGGAGCTGTTTTTT. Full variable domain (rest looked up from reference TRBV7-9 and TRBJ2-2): DTGVSQNPRHKITKRGQNVTFRCDPISEHNRLYWYRQTLGQGPEFLTYFQNEAQLEKSRLLSDRFSAERPKGSFSTLEIQRTEQGDSAMYLCASSLRQGRTGELFFGEGSRLTVL.

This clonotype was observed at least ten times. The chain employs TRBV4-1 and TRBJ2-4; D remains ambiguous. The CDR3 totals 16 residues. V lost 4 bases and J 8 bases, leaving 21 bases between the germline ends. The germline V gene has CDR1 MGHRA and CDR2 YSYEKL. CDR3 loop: CASSPAGANLRDIQYF. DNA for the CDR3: TGCGCCAGCAGCCCCGCCGGAGCGAATCTGAGAGACATTCAGTACTTC.

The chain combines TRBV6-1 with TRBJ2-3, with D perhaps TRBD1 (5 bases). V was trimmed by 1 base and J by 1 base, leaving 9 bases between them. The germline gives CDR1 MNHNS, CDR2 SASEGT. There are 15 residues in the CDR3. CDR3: CASSEGGSRTDTQYF. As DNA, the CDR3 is TGTGCCAGCAGTGAAGGGGGCTCTCGCACAGATACGCAGTATTTT.

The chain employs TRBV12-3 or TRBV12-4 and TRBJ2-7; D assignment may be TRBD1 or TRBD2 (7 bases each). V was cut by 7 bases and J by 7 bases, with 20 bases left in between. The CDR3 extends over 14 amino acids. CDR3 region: CASNEQGRGSEQYF. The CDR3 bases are TGTGCCAGCAACGAACAGGGGCGCGGGAGTGAGCAGTACTTC.

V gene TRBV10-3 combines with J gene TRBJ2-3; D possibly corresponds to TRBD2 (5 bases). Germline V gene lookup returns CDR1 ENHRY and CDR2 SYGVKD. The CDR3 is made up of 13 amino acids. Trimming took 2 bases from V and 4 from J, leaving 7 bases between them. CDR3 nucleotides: TGTGCCATCAGTGAGCTAGCAGCAGATACGCAGTATTTT. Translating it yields CAISELAADTQYF.

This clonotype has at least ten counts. CDR3 sequence (DNA): TGTGCCAGCAGTTACCTTCTGCGGGGGAGGTCCGGGGAGCTGTTTTTT. Translating it yields CASSYLLRGRSGELFF. The chain uses TRBV6-2 or TRBV6-3 and TRBJ2-2; the match to TRBD2 covers 7 bases. Per the germline V gene, CDR1 is MNHEY and CDR2 is SVGEGT. CDR3 length equals 16 residues. Trimming cost V 2 bases and J 6 bases; bases outside gene matches: 9.

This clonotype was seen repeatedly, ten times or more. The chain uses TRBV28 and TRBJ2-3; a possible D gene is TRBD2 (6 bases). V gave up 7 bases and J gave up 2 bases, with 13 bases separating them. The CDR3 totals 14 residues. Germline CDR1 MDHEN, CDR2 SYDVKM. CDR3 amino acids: CASTLGLLTDTQYF. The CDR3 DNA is TGTGCCAGCACCCTGGGACTCCTCACAGATACGCAGTATTTT. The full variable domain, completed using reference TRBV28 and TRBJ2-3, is DVKVTQSSRYLVKRTGEKVFLECVQDMDHENMFWYRQDPGLGLRLIYFSYDVKMKEKGDIPEGYSVSREKKERFSLILESASTNQTSMYLCASTLGLLTDTQYFGPGTRLTVL.

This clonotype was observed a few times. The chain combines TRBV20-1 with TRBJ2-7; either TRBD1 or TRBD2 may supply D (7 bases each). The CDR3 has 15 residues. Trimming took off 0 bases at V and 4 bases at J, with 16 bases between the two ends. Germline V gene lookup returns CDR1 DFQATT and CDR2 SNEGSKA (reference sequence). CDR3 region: CSAREGTRGGYEQYF. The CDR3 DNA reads TGCAGTGCTAGAGAGGGGACCAGGGGGGGATACGAGCAGTACTTC.

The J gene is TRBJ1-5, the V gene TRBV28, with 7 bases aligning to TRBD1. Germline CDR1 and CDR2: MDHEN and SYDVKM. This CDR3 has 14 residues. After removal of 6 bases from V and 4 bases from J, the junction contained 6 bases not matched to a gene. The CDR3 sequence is CASREGTANQPQHF. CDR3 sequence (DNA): TGTGCCAGCAGGGAGGGGACAGCGAATCAGCCCCAGCATTTT. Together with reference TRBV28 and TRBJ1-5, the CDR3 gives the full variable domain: DVKVTQSSRYLVKRTGEKVFLECVQDMDHENMFWYRQDPGLGLRLIYFSYDVKMKEKGDIPEGYSVSREKKERFSLILESASTNQTSMYLCASREGTANQPQHFGDGTRLSIL.

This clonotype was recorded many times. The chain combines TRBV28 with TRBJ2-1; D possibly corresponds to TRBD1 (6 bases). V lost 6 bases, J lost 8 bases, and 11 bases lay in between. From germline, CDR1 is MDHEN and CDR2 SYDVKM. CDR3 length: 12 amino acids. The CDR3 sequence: CASSWGHDEQFF. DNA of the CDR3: TGTGCCAGCAGCTGGGGGCACGATGAGCAGTTCTTC.

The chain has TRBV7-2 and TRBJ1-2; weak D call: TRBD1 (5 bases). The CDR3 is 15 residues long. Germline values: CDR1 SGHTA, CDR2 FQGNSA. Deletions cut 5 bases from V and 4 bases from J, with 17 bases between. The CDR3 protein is CASSRDRTNFYGYTF. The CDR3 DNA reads TGTGCCAGCAGCCGAGACAGAACCAACTTCTATGGCTACACCTTC. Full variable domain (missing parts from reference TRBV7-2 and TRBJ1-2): GAGVSQSPSNKVTEKGKDVELRCDPISGHTALYWYRQSLGQGLEFLIYFQGNSAPDKSGLPSDRFSAERTGGSVSTLTIQRTQQEDSAVYLCASSRDRTNFYGYTFGSGTRLTVV.

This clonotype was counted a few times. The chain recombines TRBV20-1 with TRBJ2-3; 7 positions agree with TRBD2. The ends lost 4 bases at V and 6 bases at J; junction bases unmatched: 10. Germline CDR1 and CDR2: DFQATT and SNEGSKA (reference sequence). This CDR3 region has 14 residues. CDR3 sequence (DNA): TGCAGTGCTACCACTAGCGCCCAGACCGATACGCAGTATTTT. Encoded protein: CSATTSAQTDTQYF.

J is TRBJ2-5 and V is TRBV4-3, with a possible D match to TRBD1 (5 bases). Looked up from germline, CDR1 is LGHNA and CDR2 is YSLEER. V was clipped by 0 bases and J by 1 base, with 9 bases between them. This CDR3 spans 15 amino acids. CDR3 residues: CASSQDLGPQETQYF. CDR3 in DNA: TGCGCCAGCAGCCAAGACCTGGGGCCCCAAGAGACCCAGTACTTC.

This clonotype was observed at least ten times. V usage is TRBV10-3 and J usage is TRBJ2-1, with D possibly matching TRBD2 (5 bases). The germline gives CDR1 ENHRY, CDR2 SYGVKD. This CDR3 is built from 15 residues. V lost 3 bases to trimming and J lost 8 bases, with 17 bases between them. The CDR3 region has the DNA TGTGCCATCAGTGATCGTAGCGCCCGGTCCGATGAGCAGTTCTTC. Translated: CAISDRSARSDEQFF.

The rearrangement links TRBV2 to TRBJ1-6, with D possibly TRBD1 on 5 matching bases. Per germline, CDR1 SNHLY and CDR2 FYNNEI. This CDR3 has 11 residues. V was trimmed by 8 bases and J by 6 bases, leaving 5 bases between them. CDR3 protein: CASQGNSPLHF. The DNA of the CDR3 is TGTGCCAGCCAGGGTAATTCACCCCTCCACTTT.

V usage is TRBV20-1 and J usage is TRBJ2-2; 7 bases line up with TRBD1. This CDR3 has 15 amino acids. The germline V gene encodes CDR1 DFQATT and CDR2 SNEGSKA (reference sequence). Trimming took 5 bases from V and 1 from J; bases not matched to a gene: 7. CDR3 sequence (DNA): TGCAGTGCTCCCATCGGGACAGTGAACACCGGGGAGCTGTTTTTT. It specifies CSAPIGTVNTGELFF.

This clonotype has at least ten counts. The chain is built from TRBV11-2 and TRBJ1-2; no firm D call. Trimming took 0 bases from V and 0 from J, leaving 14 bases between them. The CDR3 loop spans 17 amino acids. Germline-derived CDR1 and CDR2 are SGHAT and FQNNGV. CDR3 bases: TGTGCCAGCAGCTTAGATCAGATGGCAATATCTAACTATGGCTACACCTTC. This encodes CASSLDQMAISNYGYTF.

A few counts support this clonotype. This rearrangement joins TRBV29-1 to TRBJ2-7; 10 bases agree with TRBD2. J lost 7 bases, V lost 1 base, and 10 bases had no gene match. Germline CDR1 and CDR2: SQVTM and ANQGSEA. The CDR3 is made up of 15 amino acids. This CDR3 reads CSVEVGASGGAEQYF. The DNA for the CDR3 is TGCAGCGTTGAAGTTGGGGCTAGCGGGGGCGCTGAGCAGTACTTC.

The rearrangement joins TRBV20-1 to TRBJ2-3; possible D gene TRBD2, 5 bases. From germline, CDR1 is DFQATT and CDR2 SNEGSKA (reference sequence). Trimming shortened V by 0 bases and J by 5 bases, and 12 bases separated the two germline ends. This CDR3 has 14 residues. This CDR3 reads CSAREALREDTQYF. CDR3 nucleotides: TGCAGTGCTAGAGAGGCGCTTCGGGAAGATACGCAGTATTTT.